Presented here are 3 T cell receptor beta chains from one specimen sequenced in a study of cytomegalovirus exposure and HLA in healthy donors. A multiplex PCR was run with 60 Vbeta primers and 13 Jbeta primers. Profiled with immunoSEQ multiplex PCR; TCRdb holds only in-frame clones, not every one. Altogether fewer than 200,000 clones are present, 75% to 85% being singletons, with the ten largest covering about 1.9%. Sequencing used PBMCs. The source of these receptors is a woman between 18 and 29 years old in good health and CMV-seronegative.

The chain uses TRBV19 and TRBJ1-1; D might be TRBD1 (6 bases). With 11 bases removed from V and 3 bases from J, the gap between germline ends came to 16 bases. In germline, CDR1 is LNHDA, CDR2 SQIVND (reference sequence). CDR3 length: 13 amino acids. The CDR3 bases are TGTGCCGCCCACAGGGTCGGGGACACTGAAGCTTTCTTT. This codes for CAAHRVGDTEAFF.

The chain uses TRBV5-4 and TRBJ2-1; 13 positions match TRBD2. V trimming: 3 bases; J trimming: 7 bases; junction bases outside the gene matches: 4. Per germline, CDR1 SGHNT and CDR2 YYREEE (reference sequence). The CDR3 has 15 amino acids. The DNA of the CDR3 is TGTGCCAGCAGCTGGACTAGCGGGAGTTCTAATGAGCAGTTCTTC. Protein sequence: CASSWTSGSSNEQFF.

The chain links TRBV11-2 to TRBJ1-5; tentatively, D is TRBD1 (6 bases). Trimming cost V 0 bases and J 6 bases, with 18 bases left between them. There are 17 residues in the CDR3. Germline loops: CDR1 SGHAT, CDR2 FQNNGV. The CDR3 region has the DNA TGTGCCAGCAGCTTAGACTCCCAGGGGCCCCGACTTCAGCCCCAGCATTTT. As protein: CASSLDSQGPRLQPQHF.